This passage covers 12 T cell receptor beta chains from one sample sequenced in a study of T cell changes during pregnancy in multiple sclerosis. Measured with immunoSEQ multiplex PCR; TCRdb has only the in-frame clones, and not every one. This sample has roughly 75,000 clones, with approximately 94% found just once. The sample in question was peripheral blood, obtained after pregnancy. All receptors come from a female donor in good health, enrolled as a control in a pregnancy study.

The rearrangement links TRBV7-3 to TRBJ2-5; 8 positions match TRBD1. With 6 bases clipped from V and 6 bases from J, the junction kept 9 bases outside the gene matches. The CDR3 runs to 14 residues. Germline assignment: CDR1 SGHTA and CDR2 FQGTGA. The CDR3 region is CASSPRQGRQTQYF. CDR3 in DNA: TGTGCCAGCAGTCCGAGACAGGGGCGGCAGACCCAGTACTTC.

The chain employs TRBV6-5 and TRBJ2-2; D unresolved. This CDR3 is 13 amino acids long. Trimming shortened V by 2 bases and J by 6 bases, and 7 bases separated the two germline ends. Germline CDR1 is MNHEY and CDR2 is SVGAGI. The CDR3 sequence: CASSYPSAGELFF. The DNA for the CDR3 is TGTGCCAGCAGTTACCCCTCGGCCGGGGAGCTGTTTTTT.

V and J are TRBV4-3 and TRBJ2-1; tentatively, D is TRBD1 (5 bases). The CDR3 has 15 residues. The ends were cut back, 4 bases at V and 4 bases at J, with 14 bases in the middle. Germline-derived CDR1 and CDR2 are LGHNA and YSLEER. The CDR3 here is CASSPAPGRYNEQFF. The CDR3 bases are TGCGCCAGCAGCCCCGCCCCAGGGCGATACAATGAGCAGTTCTTC.

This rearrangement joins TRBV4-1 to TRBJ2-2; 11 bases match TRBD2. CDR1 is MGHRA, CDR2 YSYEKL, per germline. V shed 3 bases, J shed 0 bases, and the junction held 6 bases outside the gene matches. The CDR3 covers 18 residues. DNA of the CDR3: TGCGCCAGCAGCCATAGCCTAGCGGGAGGAGCGAACACCGGGGAGCTGTTTTTT. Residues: CASSHSLAGGANTGELFF.

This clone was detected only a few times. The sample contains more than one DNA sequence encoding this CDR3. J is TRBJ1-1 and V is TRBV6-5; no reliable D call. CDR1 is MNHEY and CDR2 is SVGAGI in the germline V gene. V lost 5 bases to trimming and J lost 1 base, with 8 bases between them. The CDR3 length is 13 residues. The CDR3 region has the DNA TGTGCCAGCAGTACCACAGAGAACACTGAAGCTTTCTTT. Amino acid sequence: CASSTTENTEAFF.

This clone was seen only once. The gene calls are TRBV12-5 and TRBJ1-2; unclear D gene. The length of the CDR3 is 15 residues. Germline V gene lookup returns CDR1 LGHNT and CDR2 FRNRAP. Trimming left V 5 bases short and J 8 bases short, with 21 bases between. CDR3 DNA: TGTGCTAGTGGTCCTCCGTCCCAGAGCCTCGGGGGCTACACCTTC. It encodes CASGPPSQSLGGYTF.

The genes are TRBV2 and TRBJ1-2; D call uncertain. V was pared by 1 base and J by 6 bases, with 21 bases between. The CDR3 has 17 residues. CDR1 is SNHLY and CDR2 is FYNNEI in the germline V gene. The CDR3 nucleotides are TGTGCCAGCAGTGAAGGGGTGGCGAGGTTACTCGGGGATGGCTACACCTTC. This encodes CASSEGVARLLGDGYTF.

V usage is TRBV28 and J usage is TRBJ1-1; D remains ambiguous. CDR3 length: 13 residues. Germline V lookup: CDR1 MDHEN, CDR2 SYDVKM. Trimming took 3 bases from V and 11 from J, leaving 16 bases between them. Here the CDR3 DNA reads TGTGCCAGCAGTTTTCCGCCCTTCACCGAGGCTTTCTTT. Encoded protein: CASSFPPFTEAFF.

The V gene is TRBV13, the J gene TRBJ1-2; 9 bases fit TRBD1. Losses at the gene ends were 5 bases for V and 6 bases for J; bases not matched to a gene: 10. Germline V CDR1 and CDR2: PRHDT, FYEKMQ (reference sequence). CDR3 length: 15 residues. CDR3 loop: CASSPDRGESHGYTF. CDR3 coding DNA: TGTGCCAGCAGCCCCGACAGGGGGGAGAGCCATGGCTACACCTTC.

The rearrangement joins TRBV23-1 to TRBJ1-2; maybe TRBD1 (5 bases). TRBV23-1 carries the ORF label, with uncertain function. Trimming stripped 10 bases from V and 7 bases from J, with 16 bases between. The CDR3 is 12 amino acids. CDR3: CAIRPGFRGYTF. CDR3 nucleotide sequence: TGCGCCATAAGACCAGGGTTTCGTGGCTACACCTTC.

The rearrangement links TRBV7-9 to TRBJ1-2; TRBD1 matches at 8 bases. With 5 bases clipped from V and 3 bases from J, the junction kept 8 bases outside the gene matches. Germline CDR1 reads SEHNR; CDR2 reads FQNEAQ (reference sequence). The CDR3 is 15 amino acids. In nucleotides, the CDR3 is TGTGCCAGCAGCGTGGTACCGGACAGGGACTATGGCTACACCTTC. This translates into CASSVVPDRDYGYTF.

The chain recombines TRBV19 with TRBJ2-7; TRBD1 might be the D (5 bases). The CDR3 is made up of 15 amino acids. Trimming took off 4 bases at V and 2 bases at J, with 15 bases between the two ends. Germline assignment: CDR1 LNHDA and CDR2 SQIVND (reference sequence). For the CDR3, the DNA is TGTGCCAGTAGTAGGAATACAGGTCTGACCTACGAGCAGTACTTC. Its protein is CASSRNTGLTYEQYF.